This T cell receptor beta chain was recorded in a study of T cells after yellow fever vaccination. Study-wide context: Where fractions had low cell numbers, libraries were prepared from them with the SMART-Seq v4 Ultra Low Input RNA kit.

This clonotype was recorded a few times. Via MiXCR, TCRdb re-called the 5' RACE reads, giving one row per CDR3 protein. Among about 550,000 distinct CDR3 sequences, 19% were seen once, and the ten largest hold approximately 14%. CDR1 and CDR2 (germline): SGHDT, YYEEEE. This CDR3 contains 14 residues. V shed 5 bases, J shed 5 bases, and the junction held 6 bases outside the gene matches. Sequenced material: PBMCs, taken 15 days after the yellow fever booster vaccination. This chain connects TRBV5-6 to TRBJ2-1, with 8 bases aligning to TRBD1. The clonotype originates from a man in his thirties or forties who received the YFV17D yellow fever vaccine. CDR3 in DNA: TGTGCCAGCAGGGTACAGGGGGGAGACAATGAGCAGTTCTTC. It is translated as CASRVQGGDNEQFF.